Listed here are 2 T cell receptor beta chains from one sample, sequenced in a study of monozygotic twins with cystic fibrosis. Libraries were prepared by immunoSEQ multiplex PCR; TCRdb keeps only in-frame clonotypes and omits some of them. The table has around 10,000 clones, roughly 95% seen once. The sample consisted of blood. Every receptor here comes from a boy aged 5-17 years with cystic fibrosis.

The chain carries TRBV7-9 and TRBJ1-5; the D is unclear. Trimming took off 3 bases at V and 4 bases at J, with 7 bases between the two ends. The CDR3 length is 13 residues. Per germline, CDR1 SEHNR and CDR2 FQNEAQ (reference sequence). Here the CDR3 reads CASSFEGNQPQHF. The CDR3 DNA follows: TGTGCCAGCAGCTTCGAGGGTAATCAGCCCCAGCATTTT. Looking up the rest from reference TRBV7-9 and TRBJ1-5 gives the full variable domain: DTGVSQNPRHKITKRGQNVTFRCDPISEHNRLYWYRQTLGQGPEFLTYFQNEAQLEKSRLLSDRFSAERPKGSFSTLEIQRTEQGDSAMYLCASSFEGNQPQHFGDGTRLSIL.

The chain combines TRBV6-1 with TRBJ2-1, with D unresolved. Germline lookup yields CDR1 MNHNS and CDR2 SASEGT. V was clipped by 5 bases and J by 7 bases, with 9 bases between them. CDR3 size: 12 residues. The CDR3 nucleotides read TGTGCCAGCAGTCCGACTCGTAATGAGCAGTTCTTC. Its protein product is CASSPTRNEQFF.